These 24 T cell receptor beta chains came from one sample sequenced in a study of blood T cells in healthy people across ages. A second PCR, run for roughly 7 to 11 cycles, used a sample-barcoded 5' primer plus a J-beta primer mix. TCRdb called the 5' RACE reads again in MiXCR, with one record for every CDR3 protein. Here the sample spans some 1.5 million distinct CDR3 sequences, approximately 30% being singletons. The sample consisted of blood. These receptors were collected from a young woman in good health.

This clonotype was seen repeatedly, ten times or more. The chain has TRBV11-2 and TRBJ2-7, with D hard to call. CDR1 and CDR2 from the germline V gene are SGHAT and FQNNGV. Trimming removed 5 bases from V and 6 bases from J, with 8 bases in between. The CDR3 contains 11 residues. CDR3 region: CASSPLSEQYF. Written as DNA, the CDR3 is TGTGCCAGCAGCCCCCTGAGCGAGCAGTACTTC.

The CDR3 loop is CASSFTTGPLTDTQYF. The CDR3 nucleotides read TGTGCCAGCAGCTTCACAACAGGGCCCCTCACAGATACGCAGTATTTT. The chain employs TRBV7-9 and TRBJ2-3, with a possible D match to TRBD1 (6 bases). The CDR3 has 16 residues. Trimming shortened V by 3 bases and J by 2 bases, and 15 bases separated the two germline ends. In germline, CDR1 is SEHNR, CDR2 FQNEAQ (reference sequence).

This chain links TRBV25-1 with TRBJ1-1, with D perhaps TRBD1 (5 bases). The V end lost 8 bases, the J end lost 4 bases, and 14 bases lay between the germline ends. The CDR3 has 13 amino acids. Looked up from germline, CDR1 is MGHDK and CDR2 is SYGVNS. In nucleotides, the CDR3 is TGTGCCAGCGTGGGGGGACGCAGCACTGAAGCTTTCTTT. Amino acid sequence: CASVGGRSTEAFF.

This clonotype was counted at least ten times. The chain links TRBV7-2 to TRBJ2-6, with D maybe TRBD1 (6 bases). Per germline, CDR1 SGHTA and CDR2 FQGNSA. The CDR3 consists of 13 residues. The V end lost 5 bases, the J end lost 7 bases, and 9 bases lay between the germline ends. The DNA of the CDR3 is TGTGCCAGCAGCCTCAGGGGAGCCAACGTCCTGACTTTC. Its protein is CASSLRGANVLTF.

This clonotype was counted only a few times. This chain joins TRBV6-5 and TRBJ2-7, with D unresolved. V was shortened by 0 bases and J by 0 bases, with 12 bases between the two germline ends. CDR1 and CDR2 from the germline V gene are MNHEY and SVGAGI. This CDR3 is 16 amino acids long. CDR3 protein: CASSYSSERSSYEQYF. CDR3 nucleotide sequence: TGTGCCAGCAGTTACTCGTCCGAGAGGAGCTCCTACGAGCAGTACTTC.

A note on this clonotype: A much larger clonotype is one base distant, so this may be a read error. The chain couples TRBV28 to TRBJ2-5; no reliable D call. The CDR3 is made up of 17 amino acids. Germline assignment: CDR1 MDHEN and CDR2 SYDVKM. V lost 2 bases to trimming and J lost 5 bases, with 21 bases between them. CDR3 amino acids: CASSLGQKVVIGETQYF. CDR3 DNA: TGTGCCAGCAGTTTAGGGCAAAAGGTGGTCATTGGGGAGACCCAGTACTTC.

Ten or more counts support this clonotype. The V and J genes are TRBV6-5 and TRBJ2-7, with 7 positions matching TRBD1. Trimming at V came to 1 base and at J to 7 bases, leaving 7 bases not matched to a gene. Germline CDR1 and CDR2: MNHEY and SVGAGI. The CDR3 covers 14 residues. The CDR3 DNA sequence: TGTGCCAGCAGTTACTTCGAGGGGGCTGGTGAGCAGTACTTC. Translated, it gives CASSYFEGAGEQYF.

The V gene is TRBV9, the J gene TRBJ2-3, with 11 bases that match TRBD2. V lost 2 bases and J lost 5; bases outside the gene matches: 13. The length of the CDR3 is 18 residues. Germline V gene lookup returns CDR1 SGDLS and CDR2 YYNGEE. CDR3 DNA: TGTGCCAGCAGCGTCCACAAACTAGCGGGGGCAGGGGGAGATACGCAGTATTTT. Translated: CASSVHKLAGAGGDTQYF.

In this sample, this clonotype turned up a few times. The CDR3 bases are TGTGCCAGCAACCCTCCCCCTGGGCAGGGTAAAGAGACCCAGTACTTC. Encoded protein: CASNPPPGQGKETQYF. The rearrangement uses TRBV7-3 and TRBJ2-5; D is perhaps TRBD1 (5 bases). The germline V gene encodes CDR1 SGHTA and CDR2 FQGTGA. The CDR3 covers 16 residues. The V gene lost 7 bases and the J gene lost 3 bases, with 21 bases spanning the gap.

The V gene is TRBV12-2, the J gene TRBJ2-1; the table's D gene call, TRBD2, was not cross checked with the DNA. TRBV12-2 is listed as a pseudogene. The CDR3 totals 18 residues. CDR3 in amino acids: CASRSQGLAGGPYNEQFF. As DNA, the CDR3 is TGTGCAAGTCGCTCACAGGGACTAGCGGGAGGGCCTTACAATGAGCAGTTCTTC.

This clonotype occurred many times. The chain combines TRBV11-2 with TRBJ2-6; the match to TRBD1 covers 7 bases. The J segment lost 2 bases and the V segment lost 7 bases, leaving 11 bases of the junction unmatched. This CDR3 region has 17 residues. Germline CDR1 is SGHAT and CDR2 is FQNNGV. The DNA for the CDR3 is TGTGCCAGCAACCCCGGGACAGCTAGAACTGGGGCCAACGTCCTGACTTTC. Its translation: CASNPGTARTGANVLTF.

This clonotype was observed a handful of times. A much larger clonotype is one base distant, so this may be a read error. V gene TRBV20-1 combines with J gene TRBJ2-4; TRBD2 aligns across 7 bases. The ends lost 5 bases at V and 7 bases at J; junction bases unmatched: 14. This CDR3 has 15 amino acids. Per germline, CDR1 DFQATT and CDR2 SNEGSKA (reference sequence). The CDR3 DNA reads as TGCAGTGCTGCTAGGCGGGATGGGGGAGGGAACATTCAGTACTTC. As protein: CSAARRDGGGNIQYF.

This clonotype was seen a few times. This chain connects TRBV6-4 to TRBJ2-3; 7 bases fit TRBD2. V trimming: 3 bases; J trimming: 2 bases; junction bases outside the gene matches: 2. This CDR3 contains 14 residues. Germline loops: CDR1 MRHNA, CDR2 SNTAGT. DNA for the CDR3: TGTGCCAGCAGTGAAGGACTAGACACAGATACGCAGTATTTT. This gives the protein CASSEGLDTDTQYF.

This clonotype was detected once. The V call is TRBV6-2 or TRBV6-3, the J call TRBJ2-5; TRBD2 aligns across 11 bases. The closer fit of TRBJ2-7 to the DNA end suggests the J call may be wrong. CDR3 length: 18 amino acids. CDR1 is MNHEY and CDR2 is SVGEGT in the germline V gene. The CDR3 nucleotides read TGTGCCAGCAGTTACTCTGCGGGCTCTAGCGGGGGGTTCTCCGAGCAGTACGTC. Its protein is CASSYSAGSSGGFSEQYV.

Ten or more counts support this clonotype. This chain connects TRBV12-3 or TRBV12-4 to TRBJ2-7; the D is unclear. Between the trimmed V and J ends, which lost 0 bases and 5 bases, there was a span of 5 bases. The CDR3 sequence is 12 residues long. The CDR3 nucleotides read TGTGCCAGCAGTTTAGCGGGGAACGAGCAGTACTTC. It is translated as CASSLAGNEQYF.

This clonotype came up a few times. The chain is built from TRBV20-1 and TRBJ2-3; 9 bases align to TRBD2. From germline, CDR1 is DFQATT and CDR2 SNEGSKA (reference sequence). This CDR3 region has 12 residues. The V and J ends lost 8 bases and 5 bases, in that order; junction bases with no gene match: 5. The CDR3 DNA reads TGCAGTAATAGCGGGAGCGTAGATACGCAGTATTTT. This sequence encodes CSNSGSVDTQYF.

The chain links TRBV6-5 to TRBJ2-5; perhaps D is TRBD1 or TRBD2 (6 bases each). Trimming shortened V by 7 bases and J by 9 bases, and 15 bases separated the two germline ends. The CDR3 runs 12 residues. Germline V lookup: CDR1 MNHEY, CDR2 SVGAGI. This CDR3 is CASMGGAKSQYF. The CDR3 DNA reads TGTGCCAGCATGGGGGGCGCTAAGTCCCAGTACTTC.

This chain connects TRBV6-1 to TRBJ2-2, with D unclear. Germline V gene data show CDR1 as MNHNS and CDR2 as SASEGT. Trimming cost V 7 bases and J 0 bases, with 6 bases left between them. The CDR3 is made up of 13 amino acids. The CDR3: CASTVTNTGELFF. Written as DNA, the CDR3 is TGTGCCAGCACCGTTACGAACACCGGGGAGCTGTTTTTT.

The genes are TRBV18 and TRBJ2-3, with D perhaps matching TRBD1 (6 bases). The CDR3 sequence is 15 residues long. Trimming left V 3 bases short and J 3 bases short, with 13 bases between. Germline V gives CDR1 KGHSH, CDR2 LQKENI. The DNA for the CDR3 is TGTGCCAGCTCACCTATGATACAGGGTACAGATACGCAGTATTTT. The encoded protein is CASSPMIQGTDTQYF.

The chain is built from TRBV20-1 and TRBJ2-1, with 7 bases fitting TRBD1. V shed 3 bases, J shed 9 bases, and the junction held 17 bases outside the gene matches. The CDR3 is 16 residues long. Germline V gene data show CDR1 as DFQATT and CDR2 as SNEGSKA (reference sequence). Here the CDR3 reads CSASRMDGTDLAEQFF. In nucleotides, the CDR3 is TGCAGTGCTAGCCGCATGGACGGGACAGACCTGGCTGAGCAGTTCTTC.

This clonotype was detected ten times or more. The V gene is TRBV12-3 or TRBV12-4, the J gene TRBJ2-7; 13 bases align to TRBD2. V was pared by 4 bases and J by 5 bases, with 5 bases of the junction left unmatched. This CDR3 has 15 amino acids. The CDR3 loop reads CASSSGLAGINEQYF. The DNA of the CDR3 is TGTGCCAGCAGTTCGGGACTAGCGGGAATCAACGAGCAGTACTTC.

This clonotype came up a few times. This clone may be a read error of a much larger clone one base away. This chain connects TRBV10-3 to TRBJ2-7; D gene unclear. CDR1 ENHRY and CDR2 SYGVKD come from the germline V gene. The CDR3 has 11 amino acids. V was pared by 4 bases and J by 3 bases, with 4 bases between. The DNA for the CDR3 is TGTGCCATCAGTGCGGGCTACGAGCAGTACTTC. Translation: CAISAGYEQYF.

V usage is TRBV20-1 and J usage is TRBJ1-5, with TRBD1 matching over 7 bases. Germline trimming cut 0 bases from V and 4 bases from J; bases unmatched to any gene: 6. The V gene's germline CDR1 is DFQATT and CDR2 SNEGSKA (reference sequence). The CDR3 loop spans 15 amino acids. The CDR3 spells CSARDRTGQNQPQHF. The CDR3 bases are TGCAGTGCTAGAGATCGGACGGGACAGAATCAGCCCCAGCATTTT.

This clonotype was counted many times. This sequence joins TRBV6-2 or TRBV6-3 and TRBJ2-7; either TRBD1 or TRBD2 may supply D (5 bases each). Germline loops: CDR1 MNHEY, CDR2 SVGEGT. The CDR3 extends over 15 amino acids. Trimming removed 9 bases at V and 9 bases at J, with 27 bases between. The DNA for the CDR3 is TGTGCCAGTTCCTCTTCGGGACGCCGCCCCCGGTGGCAGTACTTC. Translating gives CASSSSGRRPRWQYF.